This is a list of T cell receptor beta chains from one sample in a study of T-cell reconstitution after alpha-beta-depleted transplantation in children. Using its own MiXCR run on the PCR reads, TCRdb lists one record per CDR3 protein. The sample carries about 110,000 distinct CDR3 sequences, approximately 10% recorded once. The material was PBMCs, obtained before TCRalphabeta/CD19-depleted stem cell transplant. Every receptor here comes from a boy between 2 and 10 years old with acute lymphoblastic leukemia, due to receive a stem cell transplant. CDR3s include the opening cysteine and the closing phenylalanine or tryptophan. D genes are given only for firm matches. Size is omitted from some rows. Given values are once, few, many or a class for expanded clones.

d_call j_call clone_size v_call cdr3_aa cdr3_nt
- TRBJ2-1 medium-sized TRBV27 CASSKSGSYNEQFF TGTGCCAGCTCGAAATCAGGGTCCTACAATGAGCAGTTCTTC
TRBD2 TRBJ2-3 - TRBV5-1 CASSLEGLAGGFADTQYF TGCGCCAGCAGCTTGGAGGGACTAGCGGGAGGTTTCGCAGATACGCAGTATTTT
- TRBJ2-4 many TRBV12-3/TRBV12-4 CASSLEAPIAKNIQYF TGTGCCAGCAGTTTAGAGGCCCCAATAGCCAAAAACATTCAGTACTTC
- TRBJ2-7 few TRBV12-3/TRBV12-4 CASSFGETYEQYF TGTGCCAGCAGTTTCGGTGAGACCTACGAGCAGTACTTC
TRBD2 TRBJ2-7 few TRBV10-2 CASSVLPAGVIYEQYF TGCGCCAGCAGTGTACTCCCAGCGGGAGTGATCTACGAGCAGTACTTC
TRBD1 TRBJ1-2 - TRBV12-3/TRBV12-4 CASSGEQGALYGYTF TGTGCCAGCAGTGGGGAACAGGGGGCCCTCTATGGCTACACCTTC
- TRBJ2-7 many TRBV5-6 CASSLMQGTYEQYF TGTGCCAGCAGCCTTATGCAGGGGACCTACGAGCAGTACTTC
- TRBJ1-4 many TRBV7-9 CASSSWGGHEKLFF TGTGCCAGCAGCTCCTGGGGGGGCCATGAAAAACTGTTTTTT
TRBD2 TRBJ2-1 - TRBV10-3 CAISDSGGSYNEQFF TGTGCCATCAGTGACTCGGGGGGCTCCTACAATGAGCAGTTCTTC
TRBD1 TRBJ2-7 few TRBV27 CASSGDSFLEQYF TGTGCCAGCAGTGGGGACAGCTTTTTGGAGCAGTACTTC
TRBD1 TRBJ2-1 few TRBV5-1 CASSSGMDRGYNEQFF TGCGCCAGCAGCTCGGGAATGGACAGGGGCTACAATGAGCAGTTCTTC
- TRBJ1-1 - TRBV3-1 CASSWQMNTEAFF TGTGCCAGCAGCTGGCAGATGAACACTGAAGCTTTCTTT
- TRBJ2-1 few TRBV20-1 CSARDFLGVDEQFF TGCAGTGCTAGAGATTTCTTGGGAGTCGATGAGCAGTTCTTC
- TRBJ1-5 - TRBV27 CASSRRGVMAQHF TGTGCCAGCAGTAGACGAGGGGTTATGGCCCAGCATTTT
- TRBJ2-1 few TRBV2 CATAGGRSGEQFF TGTGCCACCGCGGGTGGGAGGAGCGGTGAGCAGTTCTTC
- TRBJ2-1 many TRBV10-1 CASSNPNSGVYNEQFF TGCGCCAGCAGTAACCCTAATAGCGGAGTCTACAATGAGCAGTTCTTC
TRBD2 TRBJ2-1 - TRBV20-1 CSARGSAGGSGEQFF TGCAGTGCTAGAGGGTCAGCGGGAGGTAGCGGTGAGCAGTTCTTC
TRBD2 TRBJ2-1 many TRBV5-1 CASSLTRRLAGGVHNEQFF TGCGCCAGCAGTCTCACACGTCGGCTAGCGGGAGGAGTGCACAATGAGCAGTTCTTC
- TRBJ2-3 - TRBV2 CTISRFLSRVDSGTDTQYF TGTACCATCTCGAGATTCCTATCTAGAGTAGATAGCGGCACAGATACGCAGTATTTT
- TRBJ1-1 many TRBV12-3/TRBV12-4 CASSLDGGGTEAFF TGTGCCAGCAGTTTAGATGGGGGGGGCACTGAAGCTTTCTTT
TRBD1 TRBJ2-7 many TRBV7-9 CASSWGGQGNSYEQYF TGTGCCAGCAGCTGGGGCGGACAGGGCAATTCCTACGAGCAGTACTTC
TRBD2 TRBJ2-3 - TRBV4-2 CASSLTRETDTQYF TGTGCCAGCAGCCTAACGCGGGAGACAGATACGCAGTATTTT
- TRBJ2-4 - TRBV5-1 CASSQDGIDIQYF TGCGCCAGCAGCCAAGACGGGATAGACATTCAGTACTTC
TRBD2 TRBJ2-5 - TRBV6-5 CASSYSGSGGQETQYF TGTGCCAGCAGTTACTCGGGGTCGGGGGGGCAAGAGACCCAGTACTTC
TRBD2 TRBJ2-7 few TRBV28 CASSLSSGIYEQYF TGTGCCAGCAGTTTGTCTAGCGGAATCTACGAGCAGTACTTC
TRBD2 TRBJ2-7 few TRBV20-1 CSARDLTGGYEQYF TGCAGTGCTAGAGATCTAACGGGAGGCTACGAGCAGTACTTC
TRBD2 TRBJ2-5 few TRBV20-1 CSASPSGRTETQYF TGCAGTGCTAGTCCCAGCGGGAGGACAGAGACCCAGTACTTC
- TRBJ2-3 - TRBV27 CASSLRGTTDTQYF TGTGCCAGCAGTTTAAGAGGGACCACAGATACGCAGTATTTT
TRBD2 TRBJ2-3 many TRBV5-1 CASSFELAGDTQYF TGCGCCAGCAGCTTTGAATTAGCGGGAGATACGCAGTATTTT
- TRBJ2-1 few TRBV12-3/TRBV12-4 CASSFEGFNEQFF TGTGCCAGCAGTTTTGAGGGTTTCAATGAGCAGTTCTTC
- TRBJ2-3 - TRBV7-3 CASSLSGATDTQYF TGTGCCAGCAGCTTATCAGGGGCCACAGATACGCAGTATTTT
- TRBJ1-4 - TRBV4-2 CASSQDQDRATNEKLFF TGTGCCAGCAGCCAAGATCAGGACAGAGCAACTAATGAAAAACTGTTTTTT
- TRBJ2-1 medium-sized TRBV20-1 CSARNWNEQFF TGCAGTGCTAGAAATTGGAATGAGCAGTTCTTC
TRBD1 TRBJ2-5 - TRBV6-5 CASSYSDRGETQYF TGTGCCAGCAGTTACTCCGACAGGGGGGAGACCCAGTACTTC
- TRBJ2-5 few TRBV5-4 CASSFHGGGQETQYF TGTGCCAGCAGTTTTCACGGAGGGGGCCAAGAGACCCAGTACTTC
- TRBJ1-2 many TRBV6-1 CASGENGQFYGYTF TGTGCCAGCGGAGAGAACGGACAGTTCTATGGCTACACCTTC